This is a list of T cell receptor beta chains from one sample in a study of identifying expanded T cells in peripheral blood. Measured with immunoSEQ multiplex PCR; TCRdb has only the in-frame clones, and not every one. This repertoire shows some 93,000 clones, about nine tenths found once; its top ten account for around 4.3%. The sample consisted of blood. The receptors stem from a person aged 18-70 years in good health. The CDR3 runs from the conserved cysteine through the conserved F or W. Only some rows state a clone size, as once, few, many or a class for expanded clones.

j_call: TRBJ2-7; clone_size: -; v_call: TRBV4-3; cdr3_aa: CASSRTDGYEQYF
j_call: TRBJ1-5; clone_size: -; v_call: TRBV15; cdr3_aa: CATSRDVPGQGWRQPQHF
j_call: TRBJ2-7; clone_size: -; v_call: TRBV4-1; cdr3_aa: CASSDDRGPYEQYF
j_call: TRBJ2-5; clone_size: -; v_call: TRBV2; cdr3_aa: CASMIRKETQYF
j_call: TRBJ2-3; clone_size: -; v_call: TRBV29-1; cdr3_aa: CSVEDTWASSQTTDTQYF
j_call: TRBJ2-3; clone_size: -; v_call: TRBV13; cdr3_aa: CASSLGDRGLVDTQYF
j_call: TRBJ1-5; clone_size: once; v_call: TRBV2; cdr3_aa: CASSDNPTGPGGQPQHF
j_call: TRBJ2-3; clone_size: -; v_call: TRBV6-1; cdr3_aa: CASSESSGGSTDTQYF
j_call: TRBJ1-5; clone_size: -; v_call: TRBV15; cdr3_aa: CATTGAGGNQPQHF
j_call: TRBJ2-1; clone_size: -; v_call: TRBV5-1; cdr3_aa: CASSLAGGPNEQFF
j_call: TRBJ1-1; clone_size: once; v_call: TRBV5-4; cdr3_aa: CASSIRVNTEAFF
j_call: TRBJ1-4; clone_size: few; v_call: TRBV5-4; cdr3_aa: CASSLDRGIEKLFF
j_call: TRBJ2-3; clone_size: -; v_call: TRBV11-3; cdr3_aa: CASSFHTDTQYF
j_call: TRBJ2-5; clone_size: -; v_call: TRBV20-1; cdr3_aa: CSAGPKETQYF
j_call: TRBJ2-7; clone_size: -; v_call: TRBV28; cdr3_aa: CASSLSATGFSYEQYF
j_call: TRBJ1-2; clone_size: -; v_call: TRBV27; cdr3_aa: CASSNQGGVYGYTF
j_call: TRBJ1-3; clone_size: -; v_call: TRBV19; cdr3_aa: CASSSPANTIYF
j_call: TRBJ2-7; clone_size: -; v_call: TRBV4-1; cdr3_aa: CASSQDPGVYEQYF
j_call: TRBJ2-7; clone_size: -; v_call: TRBV4-3; cdr3_aa: CASLHLTYEQYF
j_call: TRBJ2-7; clone_size: -; v_call: TRBV18; cdr3_aa: CASSPLPGRTGSLAEQYF
j_call: TRBJ2-5; clone_size: -; v_call: TRBV9; cdr3_aa: CASSEAGLAETQYF
j_call: TRBJ1-5; clone_size: -; v_call: TRBV15; cdr3_aa: CATSGLDRTISNQPQHF